This record covers a single T cell receptor (beta chain). This clonotype was observed a handful of times. Its binding antigen is unknown. No much larger clone is present one base from it, and per-base qualities are unavailable. The sample originates from a study of T-cell reconstitution after alpha-beta-depleted transplantation in children (dated by TCRdb to the mid-2010s). Broadly, across the study: Using TCR repertoire profiling, the study followed T-cell immune reconstitution in a quantitative way in children after TCRalphabeta/CD19-depleted allogeneic hematopoietic cell transplantation. Overall study results and their limits: Over subsequent months, a decline in hyperexpanded clone frequencies was noted, and after one year, T-cell counts and TCRbeta diversity were mostly ascribed to newly produced T cells. In some patients, high TCRbeta diversity at day 60 was attributed to recipient T cells and intrathymic progenitors that had survived conditioning. The apparently early alphabetaT-cell count recovery about two months after transplant was reportedly dependent on only several hundred rapidly expanded clones derived from non-depleted graft cells.

The library relied on PCR. Sequenced using an Illumina HiSeq 2500. TCR library preparation used molecular barcoding, with unique molecular identifiers applied to normalize quantification of the TCRbeta repertoire. In-frame beta chains were kept once TCRdb had trimmed the public reads at Q25 with fastp and called clones with MiXCR. One record per CDR3 amino acid sequence lists the most common genes and DNA. The sample table records about 830,000 distinct CDR3 sequences; 16% of these occur just once. The top ten clones comprise just under 5% of the sample. Explained via the paper, the treatment or condition label denotes: allogeneic hematopoietic cell transplantation with graft depleted of TCRalphabeta T cells and CD19 B cells. TCRalphabeta/CD19-depleted allogeneic hematopoietic cell grafts were given to the transplant recipients, all of whom were children. The CDR3 runs 15 residues from the cysteine to the phenylalanine. The read is trimmed to its CDR3 DNA, 45 bases read in frame from base 1. As encoded in the germline V gene, CDR1 is SGHAT while CDR2 is FQNNGV. Compared with germline, V lacks 4 bases and J lacks 2 bases; bases without a gene match: 6.

The sequence was obtained from a male patient younger than 18 who had a stem cell transplant for acute lymphoblastic leukemia, so the T cells may come from the graft donor. Sample: PBMCs, mostly from graft donor cells, taken 360 days after TCRalphabeta/CD19-depleted stem cell transplant. The sequence is built from TRBV11-2 and TRBJ2-3, with 7 bases aligning to TRBD1. The nucleotide sequence is given as TGTGCCAGCAGCTCGCCGACAGGGATCACAGATACGCAGTATTTT. It translates to CASSSPTGITDTQYF.